Listed below are T cell receptor beta chains from one sample, sequenced in a study of cytomegalovirus exposure and HLA in healthy donors. TCRdb's table, derived via immunoSEQ multiplex PCR, lists solely in-frame clones and lacks some. The sample contains about 140,000 clones, roughly 75% of which appear only once. The source material was PBMCs. These receptors were taken from a middle-aged man in good health and CMV-seronegative. CDR3s include the opening cysteine and the closing phenylalanine or tryptophan. A D gene is named only where the DNA matches it firmly. Clone size appears in some rows only: once, few, many, or a class for an expanded clone.

d_call | j_call | v_call | clone_size | cdr3_aa | cdr3_nt
. | TRBJ2-7 | TRBV7-8 | . | CASSLSSEQYF | TGTGCCAGCAGCTTATCGAGCGAGCAGTACTTC
TRBD1 | TRBJ2-7 | TRBV5-5 | . | CASSFITGGSYEQYF | TGTGCCAGCAGCTTCATCACAGGGGGCTCCTACGAGCAGTACTTC
. | TRBJ1-1 | TRBV4-2 | few | CASSQEATAEAFF | TGTGCCAGCAGCCAAGAGGCGACAGCTGAAGCTTTCTTT
. | TRBJ2-1 | TRBV5-1 | . | CASSLALTGSKNEQFF | TGCGCCAGCAGCTTGGCATTAACAGGCTCTAAGAATGAGCAGTTCTTC
TRBD1 | TRBJ2-7 | TRBV5-4 | few | CASSVNRGYNEQYF | TGTGCCAGCAGCGTGAACAGGGGTTACAACGAGCAGTACTTC
TRBD2 | TRBJ2-3 | TRBV7-3 | few | CASSLRGPAGGTDTQYF | TGTGCCAGCAGCTTAAGGGGTCCAGCGGGGGGCACAGATACGCAGTATTTT
TRBD1 | TRBJ2-1 | TRBV18 | . | CASSEGTGRYNEQFF | TGTGCCAGCTCCGAAGGGACAGGGCGCTACAATGAGCAGTTCTTC
TRBD2 | TRBJ2-2 | TRBV7-8 | . | CASTASSGGAGVGELFF | TGTGCCAGCACCGCCTCCAGCGGGGGGGCGGGTGTCGGGGAGCTGTTTTTT
TRBD2 | TRBJ2-5 | TRBV7-2 | . | CASSLATSGGQETQYF | TGTGCCAGCAGCTTGGCAACTAGCGGGGGGCAAGAGACCCAGTACTTC
. | TRBJ2-5 | TRBV4-3 | few | CASSQEWGEETQYF | TGCGCCAGCAGCCAAGAGTGGGGGGAGGAGACCCAGTACTTC
. | TRBJ2-7 | TRBV20-1 | . | CSARGRYEQYF | TGCAGTGCTAGGGGGCGGTACGAGCAGTACTTC
. | TRBJ1-5 | TRBV28 | . | CASSPGGDQPQHF | TGTGCCAGCAGTCCGGGGGGCGATCAGCCCCAGCATTTT
. | TRBJ1-2 | TRBV30 | few | CAWSVGGGYGYTF | TGTGCCTGGAGTGTCGGCGGGGGCTATGGCTACACCTTC
. | TRBJ1-2 | TRBV9 | . | CASSVVAPGDGYTF | TGTGCCAGCAGCGTAGTGGCCCCCGGGGATGGCTACACCTTC
. | TRBJ1-1 | TRBV9 | . | CASSPRVSRDTEAFF | TGTGCCAGCAGCCCCCGAGTTTCCAGGGACACTGAAGCTTTCTTT
. | TRBJ2-5 | TRBV6-5 | once | CASSYGGFPGTQYF | TGTGCCAGCAGTTATGGTGGCTTCCCTGGGACCCAGTACTTC
TRBD2 | TRBJ2-5 | TRBV4-1 | . | CASSLLAGVEETQYF | TGCGCCAGCAGCCTGCTTGCGGGGGTGGAGGAGACCCAGTACTTC
. | TRBJ1-6 | TRBV27 | . | CASSLGSYSPLHF | TGTGCCAGCAGTTTGGGCAGCTATTCACCCCTCCACTTT